This is a list of T cell receptor beta chains from one sample in a study of blood T cell repertoires in COVID-19. The table came from immunoSEQ multiplex PCR; TCRdb's copy has only in-frame clones and leaves some out. The sample yields about 170,000 clones, about 83% seen once. Sequenced material: peripheral blood. These receptors were collected from a man aged 60 to 75 with acute or convalescent COVID-19. Each CDR3 is given without its conserved first and last residue. The order of the fields is D gene, V gene, J gene, CDR3 protein. D genes are given only for firm matches.

D: TRBD1
V: TRBV5-4
J: TRBJ1-2
CDR3: ASSLGFFKDRSNYGYT

D: NA
V: TRBV7-8
J: TRBJ1-1
CDR3: ASSLVFREGTEAF

D: NA
V: TRBV3-1/TRBV3-2
J: TRBJ1-2
CDR3: ASSQAGDGYT

D: TRBD1
V: TRBV7-2
J: TRBJ2-2
CDR3: ASSLVQGAQGELF

D: TRBD1
V: TRBV9
J: TRBJ1-5
CDR3: ASSVGSGGEQPQH

D: TRBD2
V: TRBV24-1
J: TRBJ2-3
CDR3: ATSDFTGGLTDTQY

D: TRBD1
V: TRBV4-1
J: TRBJ1-6
CDR3: ASSEGQGLTNSPLH

D: NA
V: TRBV29-1
J: TRBJ1-2
CDR3: SLRDTYGYT

D: TRBD1
V: TRBV28
J: TRBJ1-1
CDR3: ASSSDRLTEAF

D: NA
V: TRBV7-9
J: TRBJ1-1
CDR3: ASSPGQNTEAF

D: TRBD1
V: TRBV18
J: TRBJ2-7
CDR3: ASSPPTGAYEQY

D: NA
V: TRBV5-6
J: TRBJ2-7
CDR3: ASSPGSYEQY

D: NA
V: TRBV4-1
J: TRBJ2-1
CDR3: ASSSPGRSNNEQF

D: TRBD1
V: TRBV7-2
J: TRBJ2-4
CDR3: ASSLRTGVAKNIQY

D: TRBD1
V: TRBV28
J: TRBJ1-5
CDR3: AGQGGPSNQPQH

D: TRBD2
V: TRBV28
J: TRBJ2-3
CDR3: ASSLPGGAVITQY

D: TRBD1
V: TRBV29-1
J: TRBJ2-2
CDR3: SVERGPTGELF

D: NA
V: TRBV3-1/TRBV3-2
J: TRBJ2-3
CDR3: ASSQRVLFGTDTQY

D: NA
V: TRBV15
J: TRBJ2-2
CDR3: ATRGIRAGELF

D: TRBD1
V: TRBV15
J: TRBJ1-1
CDR3: ATSSPGQGKRTEAF

D: NA
V: TRBV9
J: TRBJ2-3
CDR3: ASSGGNPTDTQY

D: NA
V: TRBV2
J: TRBJ2-6
CDR3: ASQQGTGANVLT

D: NA
V: TRBV5-1
J: TRBJ2-1
CDR3: ASSLAQGIYNEQF

D: TRBD1
V: TRBV6-2/TRBV6-3
J: TRBJ2-7
CDR3: ASSAPGQGVHEQY

D: NA
V: TRBV28
J: TRBJ2-7
CDR3: ASSTEAYEQY

D: TRBD1
V: TRBV7-3
J: TRBJ2-3
CDR3: ASTSGQGPDTQY

D: NA
V: TRBV25-1
J: TRBJ2-1
CDR3: ASSATGYPEF

D: TRBD2
V: TRBV5-1
J: TRBJ2-3
CDR3: ASSPGTSGADTQY

D: TRBD1
V: TRBV18
J: TRBJ1-1
CDR3: ASSPGQTNTEAF

D: TRBD2
V: TRBV5-1
J: TRBJ2-7
CDR3: ASSMEGLAEFYEQY

D: TRBD1
V: TRBV6-1
J: TRBJ2-1
CDR3: ASSEVVTGGYNEQF

D: NA
V: TRBV10-1
J: TRBJ1-3
CDR3: ASSESGTGNTIY